This paragraph reports one T cell receptor beta chain. Its antigen is unknown. This sample is part of a study of tumor-infiltrating lymphocytes in primary liver carcinoma. Using a constant-region primer together with ProtoScript II reverse transcriptase, TCR beta cDNA was made from roughly 520 ng of total RNA. The TCR beta library was amplified through three nested multiplex PCR rounds in a modified ARM-PCR procedure. For around 11 cycles apiece, the opening two PCR rounds ran with TRBV1-TRBV30 forward primers and a C-beta reverse primer. From the multiplex PCR reads, TCRdb called clonotypes with MiXCR, one entry per CDR3 protein. The repertoire holds about 20,000 distinct CDR3 sequences, with around 77% as singletons. Each 20-30 mg portion of unsorted bulk tissue served as the source for co-extraction of RNA and DNA. Study observations and caveats: Pairs of tumor regions overlapped more than tumor-adjacent and tumor-blood pairs did.

Between the trimmed V and J ends, which lost 6 bases and 5 bases, there was a span of 31 bases. This CDR3 has 19 amino acids. The receptor was isolated from a woman aged 30 to 39 with primary liver carcinoma and hepatitis B virus infection. V is TRBV12-3 or TRBV12-4 and J is TRBJ2-5; D perhaps matches TRBD2 (8 bases). Sequencing was done on a sample of liver tumor tissue from sampling region 4. Subset reported: tumor region T4, right-lateral pole. The CDR3 region has the DNA TGTGCCAGCAGCTTCTTAAGACAGGGACTAGTTGGTGACGGCGAGACCCAGTACTTC. It codes for CASSFLRQGLVGDGETQYF.